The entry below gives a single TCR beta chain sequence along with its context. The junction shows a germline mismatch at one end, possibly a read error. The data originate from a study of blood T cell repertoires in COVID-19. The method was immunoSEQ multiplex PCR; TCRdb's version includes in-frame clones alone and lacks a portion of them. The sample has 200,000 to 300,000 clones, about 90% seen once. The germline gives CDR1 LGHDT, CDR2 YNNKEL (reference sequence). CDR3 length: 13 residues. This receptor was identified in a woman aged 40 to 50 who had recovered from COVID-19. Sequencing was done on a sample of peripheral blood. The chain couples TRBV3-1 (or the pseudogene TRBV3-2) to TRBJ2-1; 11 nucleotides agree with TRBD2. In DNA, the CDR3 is TGTGCCAGCAGCCCGGGACTAGCGGAGCTAAGGCTCTTC. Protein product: CASSPGLAELRLF.